This T cell receptor (beta chain) was identified during a study of blood T cell repertoires in COVID-19. In the study overall: The United States, Italy and Spain provided the acute and convalescent COVID-19 samples. T cells, B-cell-depleted T cells, or PBMCs supplied cDNA or gDNA.

The germline CDR1 and CDR2 sequences are DFQATT and SNEGSKA (reference sequence). Unmatched junction bases numbered 2, after V lost 3 bases and J lost 1 base. The CDR3 extends over 13 amino acids. The protocol was immunoSEQ multiplex PCR, while the TCRdb copy is restricted to in-frame clones and leaves out a portion. The table has under 300,000 clones, approximately 86% seen once. This chain links TRBV20-1 with TRBJ1-1; the match to TRBD1 covers 7 bases. This clonotype originated in a woman older than 75 with active or convalescent COVID-19. Sequenced: peripheral blood. The CDR3 sequence is CSASSGGNTEAFF. The CDR3 nucleotides are TGCAGTGCTAGTTCAGGGGGGAACACTGAAGCTTTCTTT.